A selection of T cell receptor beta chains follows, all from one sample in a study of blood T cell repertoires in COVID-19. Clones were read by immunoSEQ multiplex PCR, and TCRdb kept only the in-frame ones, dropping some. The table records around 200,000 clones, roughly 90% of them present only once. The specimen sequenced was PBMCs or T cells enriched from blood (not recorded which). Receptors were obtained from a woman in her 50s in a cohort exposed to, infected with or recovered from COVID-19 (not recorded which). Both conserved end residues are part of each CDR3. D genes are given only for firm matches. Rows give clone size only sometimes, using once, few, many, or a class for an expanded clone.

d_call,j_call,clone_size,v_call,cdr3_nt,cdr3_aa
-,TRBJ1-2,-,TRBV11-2,TGTGCCAGCAGCTTAGGAGGTCCGTATGGCTACACCTTC,CASSLGGPYGYTF
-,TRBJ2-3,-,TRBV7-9,TGTGCCAGCCGTGGCGGAGATACGCAGTATTTT,CASRGGDTQYF
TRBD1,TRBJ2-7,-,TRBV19,TGTGCCAGTAGTACGGGAAAGGGACAGCTTAGGCGGCAGTACTTC,CASSTGKGQLRRQYF
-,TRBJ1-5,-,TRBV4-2,TGTGCCAGCAGCCATACCGACGGGGGGAATCAGCCCCAGCATTTT,CASSHTDGGNQPQHF
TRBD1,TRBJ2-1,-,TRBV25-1,TGTGCCAGCACGCGGGACAGGGGCGGAAATGAGCAGTTCTTC,CASTRDRGGNEQFF
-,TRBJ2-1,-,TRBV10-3,TGTGCCATCAGTGAATCCACCGCTAGCAATGAGCAGTTCTTC,CAISESTASNEQFF
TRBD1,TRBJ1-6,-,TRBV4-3,TGCGCCAGCAGCCAAGATTTTAACAGGGGGAGCGCACCCCTCCACTTT,CASSQDFNRGSAPLHF
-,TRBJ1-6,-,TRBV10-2,TGCGCCAGCAGCGACGGGGGAGACTCACCCCTCCACTTT,CASSDGGDSPLHF
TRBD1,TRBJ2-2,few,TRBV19,TGTGCCAGTACCCGGACAGGGGGAGGCGGGGAGCTGTTTTTT,CASTRTGGGGELFF
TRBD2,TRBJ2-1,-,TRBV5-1,TGCGCCAGCAGAATAGCGGGCTACAATGAGCAGTTCTTC,CASRIAGYNEQFF
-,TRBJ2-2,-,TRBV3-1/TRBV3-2,TGTGCCAGCAGCCGACAGAACACCGGGGAGCTGTTTTTT,CASSRQNTGELFF
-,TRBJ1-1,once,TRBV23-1,TGCGCCAGCAGTCCGCACGGGGGAATAAGGAACACTGAAGCTTTCTTT,CASSPHGGIRNTEAFF
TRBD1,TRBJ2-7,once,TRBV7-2,TGTGCCAGCAGCGTGACAGGGGCGAATATTTACGAGCAGTACTTC,CASSVTGANIYEQYF
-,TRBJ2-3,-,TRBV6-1,TGTGCCAGCAGTGAACATTGGGGGCCCCCCGCAGATACGCAGTATTTT,CASSEHWGPPADTQYF
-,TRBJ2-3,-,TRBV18,TGTGCCAGCTCACCGGCGCGGGTCCTCACAGATACGCAGTATTTT,CASSPARVLTDTQYF
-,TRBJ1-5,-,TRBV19,TGTGCCAGTAGTATTGGCAGCGCCGTACAGCCCCAGCATTTT,CASSIGSAVQPQHF
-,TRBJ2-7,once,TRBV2,TGTGCCAGCATGGGGACTTTTAGCTCCTACGAGCAGTACTTC,CASMGTFSSYEQYF
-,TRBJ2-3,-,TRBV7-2,TGTGCCAGCAGCTTAGGTAGCTGGGCAGATACGCAGTATTTT,CASSLGSWADTQYF